The rows below give T cell receptor beta chains drawn from one sample of a study of blood T cell repertoires in COVID-19. Using immunoSEQ multiplex PCR, the repertoire was profiled, and TCRdb retains in-frame clones only, with some absent. The table has around 160,000 clones, roughly four fifths seen once. Sequencing used peripheral blood. The source of these receptors is a human donor with acute or convalescent COVID-19. The donor label of this sample is uncertain. The CDR3 runs from the conserved cysteine through the conserved F or W. A D gene is named only where the DNA matches it firmly. Size values are once, few and many counts, or a class for expanded clones, and some rows have none.

J gene,V gene,clone size,D gene,CDR3 protein,CDR3 DNA
TRBJ1-3,TRBV19,-,-,CASYGTNGNTIYF,TGTGCCAGTTACGGGACTAACGGAAACACCATATATTTT
TRBJ2-1,TRBV2,-,-,CAGDKGYEQFF,TGTGCCGGTGATAAGGGGTATGAGCAGTTCTTC
TRBJ1-2,TRBV19,once,-,CASSIAGDYGYTF,TGTGCCAGTAGTATAGCCGGGGACTATGGCTACACCTTC
TRBJ1-1,TRBV6-5,many,-,CASSYSLRNLNTEAFF,TGTGCCAGCAGTTACTCTCTGAGAAACCTTAACACTGAAGCTTTCTTT
TRBJ1-1,TRBV14,-,-,CASSPGGAGAFF,TGTGCCAGCAGCCCCGGGGGGGCGGGAGCTTTCTTT
TRBJ1-4,TRBV24-1,few,-,CATSDSDSSYPEKLFF,TGTGCCACCAGTGATTCCGACAGCTCTTACCCTGAAAAACTGTTTTTT
TRBJ1-5,TRBV12-3/TRBV12-4,-,-,CASKGADQPQHF,TGTGCCAGCAAAGGAGCGGATCAGCCCCAGCATTTT
TRBJ1-5,TRBV2,-,-,CASRFEEGPQHF,TGTGCCAGCAGATTCGAGGAAGGGCCCCAGCATTTT
TRBJ1-1,TRBV6-1,-,-,CASSELASKAFF,TGTGCCAGCAGTGAGCTGGCCTCAAAAGCTTTCTTT
TRBJ2-3,TRBV27,-,TRBD2,CASSPTSGPRTDTQYF,TGTGCCAGCAGTCCAACTAGCGGCCCGAGAACAGATACGCAGTATTTT
TRBJ1-5,TRBV4-1,-,TRBD1,CASSHGTGNQPQHF,TGCGCCAGCAGCCACGGGACAGGGAATCAGCCCCAGCATTTT
TRBJ1-2,TRBV5-4,once,TRBD1,CASSSQGLGYGYTF,TGTGCCAGCAGCTCACAGGGGTTAGGCTATGGCTACACCTTC
TRBJ1-1,TRBV19,once,-,CASSISDGTEAFF,TGTGCCAGTAGTATAAGCGACGGCACTGAAGCTTTCTTT
TRBJ2-3,TRBV3-1/TRBV3-2,-,TRBD2,CASSNPSGATADTQYF,TGTGCCAGCAGCAACCCTAGCGGGGCTACAGCAGATACGCAGTATTTT
TRBJ2-7,TRBV5-6,-,-,CASSLTGKVYEQYF,TGTGCCAGCAGCTTGACAGGGAAGGTATACGAGCAGTACTTC
TRBJ1-6,TRBV18,many,TRBD1,CASSPDRGGFPLHF,TGTGCCAGCTCCCCTGACAGGGGAGGGTTCCCCCTCCACTTT
TRBJ2-7,TRBV9,-,TRBD2,CASSPPSGRTYEQYF,TGTGCCAGCAGCCCCCCCAGCGGGAGGACCTACGAGCAGTACTTC